This T cell receptor (beta chain) was identified during a study of blood T cells in healthy people across ages. Study-wide points: Versus aged donors, long-lived donors had higher diversity and more naive CD4+ cells. Older individuals had lower TCR beta diversity per million T cells (the decline was roughly linear).

Russia was home to the donors, healthy Caucasian individuals aged roughly 6 to 100. Through a sample-barcoded 5' primer and a J-beta primer mix, a second PCR was run for about 6 to 11 cycles. Tags on each cDNA molecule came from a template-switch adaptor with 12 random nucleotides. TCRdb redid the calling of the 5' RACE reads with MiXCR, one entry per CDR3 protein. This sample has 710,000 or so distinct CDR3 sequences, with 22% found just once. As to this clonotype: What it binds is not known.

Germline V gene data show CDR1 as KGHSH and CDR2 as LQKENI. With V trimmed by 4 bases and J by 5 bases, 13 bases remained unmatched. The CDR3 contains 16 residues. Sequenced material: blood. The gene calls are TRBV18 and TRBJ1-1, with 7 bases that match TRBD1. The TCR was taken from a man between 70 and 80 years old in good health. The CDR3 reads CASSRDRVGSRTEAFF. The CDR3 DNA sequence: TGTGCCAGCTCACGCGACAGGGTAGGGTCACGGACTGAAGCTTTCTTT.